This TCR beta chain was identified during a study of OX40 agonist ivuxolimab in advanced cancers. Turning to the overall study: Ivuxolimab was an agonistic, fully human IgG2 monoclonal antibody directed against OX40 (CD134), a costimulatory receptor. Intravenous ivuxolimab was administered to patients every 2 weeks at six dose levels: 0.01, 0.1, 0.3, 1.5, 3 and 10 mg/kg. Of the approximately 50 dose-escalation patients, hepatocellular carcinoma was present in around 20, melanoma in around 15, renal cell carcinoma in 9 and head and neck cancer in 9. In the dose-escalation cohort, over 65% of patients were male, and the mean age was roughly 60 years, with a range of 23 to 79. Prior anti-PD-1, anti-PD-L1 or anti-CTLA-4 therapy was permitted, and 40% to 50% of dose-escalation patients had received checkpoint inhibitors. Partial responses occurred in three dose-escalation patients, of whom one had hepatocellular carcinoma and two had cutaneous melanoma. The point of sequencing TCRbeta in the periphery was to test whether ivuxolimab changed TCR sequence diversity and drove clonal T-cell expansion. The paper covers the monotherapy dose-escalation part of the phase I ivuxolimab trial, which included N = 52 patients.

Including cysteine and phenylalanine, the CDR3 has 14 amino acids. The sequence is cut down to CDR3 DNA, 42 bases in frame from base 1. Looking up the germline V gene yields CDR1 SNHLY and CDR2 FYNNEI. V loses 6 bases of germline sequence and J loses 2 bases, and the interval between the two ends is 11 bases. Genomic DNA was extracted from sorted cells for sequencing of the TCRbeta CDR3 region. TCRbeta CDR3 regions were sequenced using the immunoSEQ Assay. Imported from immuneACCESS, the table was reduced by TCRdb to in-frame sequences with V and J called. These copies leave out some clones; in studies compared against another copy, an unresolved V gene accounts for under half, and the cause of the remainder is not known. The sample profile shows about 78,000 clones; around 91% of them were found once. Roughly 2.8% of the sample is in the top ten clones. General findings and caveats noted by the study authors: At doses from 0.1 to 3.0 mg/kg, clonal expansion was seen in both CD4+ and CD8+ blood T cells between baseline and week 6. On average, CD8+ T cells showed more expanded clones than CD4+ T cells after ivuxolimab. In partial responders in the 0.1-3.0 mg/kg groups, normalized peripheral clonal expansion was found to be among the lowest, especially among CD8+ T cells. The antigen specificity of the peripheral T cells that underwent clonal expansion was not determined. Low levels of normalized T-cell clonal expansion were also shown by some nonresponding patients.

Patients with a history of autoimmune disease or receiving systemic immunosuppression were excluded from the trial. Peripheral blood for TCR sequencing was collected from all dose cohorts at baseline, on cycle 4 day 1, and on cycle 7 day 1. Samples were obtained from an open-label, multicenter, first-in-human phase I dose-escalation trial of ivuxolimab. The trial enrolled adults with locally advanced or metastatic head and neck squamous cell, hepatocellular, melanoma or renal cell carcinoma. Before TCR sequencing, CD4+ T cells and CD8+ T cells from peripheral blood were sorted into separate populations. In its sample, this clone was seen once. Its antigen is still unknown. Per-base qualities were not stored, and no clone one base away is much larger.

This receptor was identified in an adult with an advanced solid tumor such as melanoma, head and neck, liver or kidney cancer. The sequencing here drew on CD4+ or CD8+ T cells sorted from blood, taken in a trial of the OX40 agonist ivuxolimab. Recombination linked TRBV2 to TRBJ2-1; the D gene remains uncertain. The CDR3: CASRVAPAYNEQFF. In nucleotide form, the sequence is TGTGCCAGCAGGGTAGCACCTGCCTACAATGAGCAGTTCTTC.